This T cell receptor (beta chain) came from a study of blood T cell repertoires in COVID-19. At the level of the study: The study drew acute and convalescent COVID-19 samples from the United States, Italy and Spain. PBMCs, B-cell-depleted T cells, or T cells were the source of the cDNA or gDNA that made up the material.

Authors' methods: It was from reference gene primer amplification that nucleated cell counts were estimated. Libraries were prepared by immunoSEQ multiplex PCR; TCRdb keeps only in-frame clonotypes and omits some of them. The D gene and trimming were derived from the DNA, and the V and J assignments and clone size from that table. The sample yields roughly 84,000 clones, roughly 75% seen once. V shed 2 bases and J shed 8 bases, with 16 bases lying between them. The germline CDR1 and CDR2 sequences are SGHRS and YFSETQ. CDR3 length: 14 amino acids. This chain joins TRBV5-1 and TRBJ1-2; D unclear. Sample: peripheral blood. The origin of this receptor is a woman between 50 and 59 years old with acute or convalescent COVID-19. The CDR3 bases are TGCGCCAGCAGCTTAAGGCGGGGAGCAGGAGGCTACACCTTC. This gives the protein CASSLRRGAGGYTF.